This paragraph reports one T cell receptor beta chain. These data originate in a study of shared clonotypes between healthy human individuals. Original methodology: Filtering differed because ImmunoSEQ produced junction-only sequences that carried no quality scores. Method: immunoSEQ multiplex PCR; TCRdb's copy keeps in-frame clones and lacks some. D and trimming come from the DNA, and the V and J calls and clone size come from that table. This table has some 2,000,000 clones, around 95% appearing once. This receptor was taken from a man between 18 and 35 years old in good health. The sequenced material came from naive CD4+ T cells sorted from blood. Documented subset: CD45RA+ positively selected.

CDR3: CASSLLTYPSSGANVLTF. The CDR3 coding sequence is TGTGCCAGCAGCTTATTGACGTATCCAAGCTCTGGGGCCAACGTCCTGACTTTC. The V call is TRBV7-8, the J call TRBJ2-6; the D is unclear. The germline CDR1 and CDR2 sequences are SGHVS and FQNEAQ. This CDR3 region has 18 residues. The germline V and J ends were trimmed by 2 bases and 0 bases, with 14 bases remaining between them.